This TCR beta chain stems from a study of T cell responses to AZD1222 COVID-19 vaccine. Regarding the study as a whole: Females made up more of the donors, who were largely white British, and clonal diversity may have come out too low.

Sequencing was performed with immunoSEQ multiplex PCR; in TCRdb, only in-frame clones are kept and a portion is missing. This sample has fewer than 85,000 clones; around 88% occur once, and the top ten carry around 21%. As for this clone: Its target is unknown.

Germline CDR1 SGHAT, CDR2 FQNNGV. V was shortened by 1 base and J by 5 bases, with 15 bases between the two germline ends. The CDR3 consists of 15 residues. The origin of this receptor is an adult in good health. The chain joins TRBV11-2 to TRBJ2-7; perhaps TRBD1 as D (6 bases). Sequencing was performed on peripheral blood, taken on day 0 of AZD1222 vaccination. The CDR3 DNA reads TGTGCCAGCAGCTTAGTTGCAGGGGCGAGGAACGAGCAGTACTTC. It codes for CASSLVAGARNEQYF.